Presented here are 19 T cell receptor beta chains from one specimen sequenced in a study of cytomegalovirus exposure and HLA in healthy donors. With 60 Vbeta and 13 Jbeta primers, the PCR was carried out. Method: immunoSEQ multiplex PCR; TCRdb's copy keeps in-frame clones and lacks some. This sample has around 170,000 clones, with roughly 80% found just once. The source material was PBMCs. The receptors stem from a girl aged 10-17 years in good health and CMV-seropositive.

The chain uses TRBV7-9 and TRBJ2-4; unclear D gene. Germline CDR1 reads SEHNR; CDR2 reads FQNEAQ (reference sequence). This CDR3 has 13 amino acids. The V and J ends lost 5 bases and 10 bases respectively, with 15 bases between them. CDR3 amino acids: CASSPLDWSIQYF. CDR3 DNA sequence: TGTGCCAGCAGCCCATTAGACTGGTCGATTCAGTACTTC.

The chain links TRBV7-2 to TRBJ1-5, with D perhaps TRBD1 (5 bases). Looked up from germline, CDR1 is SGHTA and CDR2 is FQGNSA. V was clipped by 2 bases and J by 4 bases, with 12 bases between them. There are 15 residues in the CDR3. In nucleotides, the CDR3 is TGTGCCAGCAGCTTAAGTTCGCAGGGAAATCAGCCCCAGCATTTT. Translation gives CASSLSSQGNQPQHF.

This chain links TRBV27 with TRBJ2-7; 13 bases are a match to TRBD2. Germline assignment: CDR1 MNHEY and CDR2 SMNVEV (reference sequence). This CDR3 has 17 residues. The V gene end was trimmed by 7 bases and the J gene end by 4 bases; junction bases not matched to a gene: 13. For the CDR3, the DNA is TGTGCCAGCACCAAATCGGGGGGGACTAGCGGGGTTTACGAGCAGTACTTC. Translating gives CASTKSGGTSGVYEQYF.

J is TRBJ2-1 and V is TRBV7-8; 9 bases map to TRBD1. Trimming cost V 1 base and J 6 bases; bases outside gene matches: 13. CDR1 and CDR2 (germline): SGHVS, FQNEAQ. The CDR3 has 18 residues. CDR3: CASSLGSEGQGFVNEQFF. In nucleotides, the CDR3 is TGTGCCAGCAGCTTAGGAAGTGAGGGACAGGGCTTTGTCAATGAGCAGTTCTTC.

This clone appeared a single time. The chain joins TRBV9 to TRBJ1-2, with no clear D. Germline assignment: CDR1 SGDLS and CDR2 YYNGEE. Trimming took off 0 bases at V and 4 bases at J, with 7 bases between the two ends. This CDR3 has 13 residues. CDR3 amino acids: CASSVGGSYGYTF. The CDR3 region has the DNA TGTGCCAGCAGCGTAGGCGGCTCCTATGGCTACACCTTC. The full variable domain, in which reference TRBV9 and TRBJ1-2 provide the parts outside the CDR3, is DSGVTQTPKHLITATGQRVTLRCSPRSGDLSVYWYQQSLDQGLQFLIQYYNGEERAKGNILERFSAQQFPDLHSELNLSSLELGDSALYFCASSVGGSYGYTFGSGTRLTVV.

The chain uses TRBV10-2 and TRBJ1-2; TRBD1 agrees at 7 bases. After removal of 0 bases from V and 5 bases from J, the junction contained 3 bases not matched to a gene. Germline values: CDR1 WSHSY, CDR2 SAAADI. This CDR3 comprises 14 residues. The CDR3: CASSESGQSYGYTF. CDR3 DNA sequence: TGCGCCAGCAGTGAGTCGGGACAGTCTTATGGCTACACCTTC.

The CDR3 loop is CASRGGRLETQYF. CDR3 nucleotide sequence: TGTGCCAGCCGTGGAGGTAGGCTTGAGACCCAGTACTTC. The chain uses TRBV19 and TRBJ2-5; weak D call: TRBD2 (5 bases). V gave up 9 bases and J gave up 5 bases, with 16 bases separating them. Germline V gene data show CDR1 as LNHDA and CDR2 as SQIVND (reference sequence). The CDR3 spans 13 residues.

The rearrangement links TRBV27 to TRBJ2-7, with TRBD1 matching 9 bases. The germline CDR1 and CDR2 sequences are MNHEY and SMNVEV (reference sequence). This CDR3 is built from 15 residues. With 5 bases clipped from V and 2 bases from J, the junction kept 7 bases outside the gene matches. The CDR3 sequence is CASSPQGARAYEQYF. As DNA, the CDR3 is TGTGCCAGCAGTCCACAGGGGGCCCGAGCCTACGAGCAGTACTTC.

This chain's CDR3 is CASSLSQFRDYEQYF. DNA of the CDR3: TGTGCCAGCAGCTTAAGTCAGTTCAGGGACTACGAGCAGTACTTC. This chain links TRBV7-2 with TRBJ2-7; tentatively, D is TRBD1 (5 bases). Deletions cut 2 bases from V and 3 bases from J, with 14 bases between. The germline V gene has CDR1 SGHTA and CDR2 FQGNSA. The CDR3 is 15 amino acids.

The DNA of the CDR3 is TGTGCCAGCAGCCAAGGCATCGGGAGGCCCCAGCATTTT. It specifies CASSQGIGRPQHF. V gene TRBV14 combines with J gene TRBJ1-5; D unresolved. The CDR3 consists of 13 residues. The germline V and J ends were trimmed by 1 base and 9 bases, with 10 bases remaining between them. CDR1 and CDR2 (germline): SGHDN, FVKESK. The full variable domain, with the rest looked up from reference TRBV14 and TRBJ1-5, is EAGVTQFPSHSVIEKGQTVTLRCDPISGHDNLYWYRRVMGKEIKFLLHFVKESKQDESGMPNNRFLAERTGGTYSTLKVQPAELEDSGVYFCASSQGIGRPQHFGDGTRLSIL.

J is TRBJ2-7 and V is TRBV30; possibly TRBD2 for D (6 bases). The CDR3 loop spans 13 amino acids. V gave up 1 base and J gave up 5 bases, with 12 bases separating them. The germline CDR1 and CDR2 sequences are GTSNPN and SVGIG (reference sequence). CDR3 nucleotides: TGTGCCTGGAGTGGGGGACTGGTTAACGAGCAGTACTTC. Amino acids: CAWSGGLVNEQYF.

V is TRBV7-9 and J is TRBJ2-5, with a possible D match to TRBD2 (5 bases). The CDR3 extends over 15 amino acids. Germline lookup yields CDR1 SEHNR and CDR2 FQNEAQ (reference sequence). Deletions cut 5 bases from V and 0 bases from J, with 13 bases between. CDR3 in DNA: TGTGCCAGCAGCCCCCCCTCGGGGTACCAAGAGACCCAGTACTTC. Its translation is CASSPPSGYQETQYF.

The CDR3 reads CASSEQGNYGYTF. For the CDR3, the DNA is TGTGCCAGCAGTGAACAGGGAAACTATGGCTACACCTTC. The chain recombines TRBV6-4 with TRBJ1-2; tentative D call: TRBD1 (6 bases). The germline V and J ends were trimmed by 3 bases and 2 bases, with 7 bases remaining between them. CDR1 and CDR2 from the germline V gene are MRHNA and SNTAGT. The CDR3 has 13 residues.

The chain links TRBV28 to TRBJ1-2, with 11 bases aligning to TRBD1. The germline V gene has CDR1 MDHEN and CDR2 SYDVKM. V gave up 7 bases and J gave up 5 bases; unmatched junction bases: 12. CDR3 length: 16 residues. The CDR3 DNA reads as TGTGCCAGCAAAGGGACGGGACAGGGGGACTTTTATGGCTACACCTTC. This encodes CASKGTGQGDFYGYTF.

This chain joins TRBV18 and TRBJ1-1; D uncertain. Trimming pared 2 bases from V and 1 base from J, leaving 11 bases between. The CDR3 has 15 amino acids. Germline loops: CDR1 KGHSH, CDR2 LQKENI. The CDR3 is CASSPSNIRNTEAFF. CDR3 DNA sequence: TGTGCCAGCTCACCATCAAACATCCGGAACACTGAAGCTTTCTTT.

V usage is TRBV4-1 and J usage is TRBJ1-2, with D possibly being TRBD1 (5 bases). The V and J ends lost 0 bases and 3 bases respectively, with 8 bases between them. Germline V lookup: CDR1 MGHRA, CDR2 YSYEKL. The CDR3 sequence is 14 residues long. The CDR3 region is CASSQEQEYYGYTF. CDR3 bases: TGCGCCAGCAGCCAAGAACAGGAATACTATGGCTACACCTTC.

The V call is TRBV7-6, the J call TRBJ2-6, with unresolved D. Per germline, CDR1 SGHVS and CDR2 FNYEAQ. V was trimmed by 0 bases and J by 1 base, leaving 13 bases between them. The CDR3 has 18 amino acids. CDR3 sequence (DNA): TGTGCCAGCAGCTTAGCCCTCTTGAGCTGGTCTGGGGCCAACGTCCTGACTTTC. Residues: CASSLALLSWSGANVLTF.

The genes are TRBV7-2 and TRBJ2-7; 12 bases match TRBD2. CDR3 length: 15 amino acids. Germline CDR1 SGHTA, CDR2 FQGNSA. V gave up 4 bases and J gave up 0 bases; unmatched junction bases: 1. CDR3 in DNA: TGTGCCAGCAGCTCGACTAGCGGGGGCTCCTACGAGCAGTACTTC. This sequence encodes CASSSTSGGSYEQYF.

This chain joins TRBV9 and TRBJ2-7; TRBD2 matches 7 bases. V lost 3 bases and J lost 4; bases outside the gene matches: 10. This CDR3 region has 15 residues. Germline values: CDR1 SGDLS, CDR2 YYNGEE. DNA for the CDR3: TGTGCCAGCAGCGAAGCGGCGGGAGTTCGGTACGAGCAGTACTTC. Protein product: CASSEAAGVRYEQYF.